The entry below describes one TCR beta chain. The data were obtained in a study of blood T cell repertoires in COVID-19. For the study at large: Acute-phase and convalescent COVID-19 samples originated in the United States, Italy and Spain. In each case, the material was cDNA or gDNA derived from T cells, B-cell-depleted T cells, or PBMCs.

This CDR3 spans 15 amino acids. The germline V gene has CDR1 SGHNT and CDR2 YYREEE (reference sequence). The V gene end was trimmed by 3 bases and the J gene end by 4 bases; junction bases not matched to a gene: 8. As handled by the study authors: Reference gene primer amplification gave nucleated cell count estimates. TCRdb keeps only in-frame clones here, not all; method: immunoSEQ multiplex PCR. The V and J calls and clone size were taken over from that table, and D and trimming were inferred from the DNA. The sample lists 40,000 to 50,000 clones; approximately 90% were seen once. The source of this sequence is a human donor in a cohort sampled during active COVID-19. Sequencing input: peripheral blood. The J gene is TRBJ2-3, the V gene TRBV5-4, with 7 bases that match TRBD2. This chain's CDR3 is CASSSMSGIADTQYF. CDR3 coding DNA: TGTGCCAGCAGCTCAATGAGCGGGATTGCAGATACGCAGTATTTT.